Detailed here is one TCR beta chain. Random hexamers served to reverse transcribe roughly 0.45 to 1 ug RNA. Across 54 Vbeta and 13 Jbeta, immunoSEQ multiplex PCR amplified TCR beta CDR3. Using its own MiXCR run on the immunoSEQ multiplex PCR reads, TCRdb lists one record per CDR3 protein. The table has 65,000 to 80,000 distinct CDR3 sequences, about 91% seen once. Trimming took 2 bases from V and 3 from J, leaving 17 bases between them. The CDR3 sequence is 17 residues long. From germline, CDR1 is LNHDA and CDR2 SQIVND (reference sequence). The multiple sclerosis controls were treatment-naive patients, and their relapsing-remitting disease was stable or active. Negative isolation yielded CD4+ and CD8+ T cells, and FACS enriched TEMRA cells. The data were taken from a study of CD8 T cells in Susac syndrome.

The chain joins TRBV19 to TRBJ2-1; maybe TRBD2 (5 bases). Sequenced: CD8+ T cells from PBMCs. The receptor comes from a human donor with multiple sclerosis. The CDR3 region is CASSIFTRIGYYNEQFF. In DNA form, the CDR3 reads TGTGCCAGTAGTATATTCACTAGAATCGGCTACTACAATGAGCAGTTCTTC.